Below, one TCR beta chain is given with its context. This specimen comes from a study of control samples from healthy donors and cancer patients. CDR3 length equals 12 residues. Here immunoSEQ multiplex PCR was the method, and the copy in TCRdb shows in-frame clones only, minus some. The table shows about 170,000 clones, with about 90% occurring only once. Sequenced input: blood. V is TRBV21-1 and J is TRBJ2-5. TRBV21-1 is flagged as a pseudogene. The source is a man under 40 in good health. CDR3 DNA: TGTGCCAGCAATGGGGGGCTAGCGACCCAGTACTTC. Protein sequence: CASNGGLATQYF.